The sequence of this TCR beta chain was determined in a study of metastatic and nonmetastatic thyroid tumors. Study overall: Malignant and benign thyroid patients had repertoires compared in peripheral blood and tumor or nodule tissue.

This clone was seen repeatedly, ten times or more. Its antigen is as yet unknown. General study findings and limits: Within blood and tumor, benign nodules reportedly had significantly lower TCR beta diversity than malignant thyroid tumors did.

The germline V gene encodes CDR1 SGHRS and CDR2 YFSETQ. This CDR3 spans 15 amino acids. V was shortened by 5 bases and J by 3 bases, with 15 bases between the two germline ends. Before thyroid surgery, none of the patients had received any treatment. As processed by the authors: What underpinned the distant-metastasis classifier for papillary thyroid cancer was the set of CDR3 differences across clinicopathological groups. TCRdb re-called clones from the PCR reads using MiXCR. TCRdb's processing, not the authors', yielded these V and J calls. The sample includes tens of thousands of clones, roughly 19% of them seen just once.

The chain recombines TRBV5-1 with TRBJ1-3, with D maybe TRBD1 (5 bases). The sample taken for sequencing was blood. The TCR was taken from a female donor with papillary thyroid cancer or a benign thyroid nodule (not recorded which). Some clones in this sample may be carry-over from other donors' samples. CDR3 sequence reads: CASSSGALGGNTIYF. In DNA, the CDR3 is TGCGCCAGCAGTTCCGGGGCCCTGGGTGGAAACACCATATATTTT. Full variable domain (remainder filled in from reference TRBV5-1 and TRBJ1-3): KAGVTQTPRYLIKTRGQQVTLSCSPISGHRSVSWYQQTPGQGLQFLFEYFSETQRNKGNFPGRFSGRQFSNSRSEMNVSTLELGDSALYLCASSSGALGGNTIYFGEGSWLTVV.